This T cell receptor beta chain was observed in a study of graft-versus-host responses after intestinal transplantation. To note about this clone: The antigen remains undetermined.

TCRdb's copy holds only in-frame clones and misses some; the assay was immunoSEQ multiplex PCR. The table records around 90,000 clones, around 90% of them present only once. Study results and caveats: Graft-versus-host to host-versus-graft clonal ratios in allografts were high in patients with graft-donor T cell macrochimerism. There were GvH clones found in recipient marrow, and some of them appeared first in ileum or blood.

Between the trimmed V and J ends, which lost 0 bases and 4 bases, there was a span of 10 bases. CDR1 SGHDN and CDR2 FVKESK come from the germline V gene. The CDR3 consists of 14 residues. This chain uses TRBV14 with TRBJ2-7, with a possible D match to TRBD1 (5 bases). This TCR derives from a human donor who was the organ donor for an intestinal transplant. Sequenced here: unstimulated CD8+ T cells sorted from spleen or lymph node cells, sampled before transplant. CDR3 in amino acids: CASSQDIRAYEQYF. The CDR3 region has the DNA TGTGCCAGCAGCCAAGATATCAGGGCTTACGAGCAGTACTTC.